These T cell receptor beta chains were read from a single sample in a study of cytomegalovirus exposure and HLA in healthy donors. Sequencing used immunoSEQ multiplex PCR; TCRdb keeps in-frame clones, though not all of them. The sample records about 190,000 clones, 85% being singletons. The specimen sequenced was PBMCs. The receptors originated from a boy aged 2 to 10 in good health and CMV-seronegative. The CDR3 runs from the conserved cysteine through the conserved F or W. A D gene is named only where the DNA matches it firmly. The size of a clone is reported for some rows only, either as once, few or many, or as a class for expanded clones.

j_call v_call clone_size d_call cdr3_aa cdr3_nt
TRBJ2-5 TRBV7-9 few . CASSLFSAVTIQETQYF TGTGCCAGCAGCTTATTCTCCGCGGTAACAATCCAAGAGACCCAGTACTTC
TRBJ2-5 TRBV5-6 . . CASSPWPQETQYF TGTGCCAGCAGCCCATGGCCTCAAGAGACCCAGTACTTC
TRBJ1-6 TRBV7-9 . . CASSQVKGEGSPLHF TGTGCCAGCAGCCAGGTTAAGGGGGAAGGGTCACCCCTCCACTTT
TRBJ2-7 TRBV28 . TRBD2 CASSPRGAGGPHEQYF TGTGCCAGCAGTCCTCGAGGGGCGGGAGGTCCCCACGAGCAGTACTTC
TRBJ1-5 TRBV27 . TRBD1 CASSRTGGLSNQPQHF TGTGCCAGCAGCCGAACAGGGGGCCTTAGCAATCAGCCCCAGCATTTT
TRBJ1-5 TRBV6-6 . TRBD1 CASSSPGQGAKPQHF TGTGCCAGCAGTTCACCGGGACAGGGGGCGAAGCCCCAGCATTTT
TRBJ1-5 TRBV4-2 . . CASSQDTGVQPQHF TGTGCCAGCAGCCAAGATACCGGGGTTCAGCCCCAGCATTTT
TRBJ2-1 TRBV12-5 . TRBD2 CASGVGTSGREFF TGTGCTAGTGGCGTCGGGACTAGCGGGAGGGAGTTCTTC
TRBJ1-5 TRBV28 . . CASSEVGQPQHF TGTGCCAGCAGTGAGGTTGGGCAGCCCCAGCATTTT
TRBJ2-3 TRBV12-2 . . CASRLGLAGTDTQYF TGTGCAAGTCGCTTGGGACTAGCGGGCACAGATACGCAGTATTTT
TRBJ1-5 TRBV7-9 . . CASSNLNQGNAQPQHF TGTGCCAGCAGTAACCTTAATCAGGGGAATGCTCAGCCCCAGCATTTT
TRBJ2-5 TRBV25-1 . . CASSPALRGGPNRGQYF TGTGCCAGCAGTCCCGCATTGAGGGGGGGGCCTAATAGGGGCCAGTACTTC
TRBJ1-1 TRBV28 . . CASRRYTEAFF TGTGCCAGCAGGCGATACACTGAAGCTTTCTTT
TRBJ1-1 TRBV23-1 . . CASSQPPREQSTEAFF TGCGCCAGCAGTCAACCCCCGAGGGAACAGTCCACTGAAGCTTTCTTT
TRBJ1-1 TRBV4-1 few TRBD1 CASSQYRGNTEAFF TGCGCCAGCAGCCAGTACAGGGGGAACACTGAAGCTTTCTTT
TRBJ1-2 TRBV27 . TRBD1 CASSLWGQGSYGYTF TGTGCCAGCAGTTTATGGGGACAGGGAAGCTATGGCTACACCTTC
TRBJ2-1 TRBV5-1 . TRBD2 CASSLVAGDNEQFF TGCGCCAGCAGCTTGGTGGCGGGAGACAATGAGCAGTTCTTC
TRBJ1-1 TRBV5-1 . TRBD1 CASSLIGTGMNTEAFF TGCGCCAGCAGCCTCATTGGGACAGGTATGAACACTGAAGCTTTCTTT
TRBJ1-2 TRBV28 . . CASSSGVPGYTF TGTGCCAGCAGTTCCGGAGTTCCTGGCTACACCTTC
TRBJ2-7 TRBV9 . TRBD2 CASSAGLAGGNSYEQYF TGTGCCAGCAGCGCGGGACTAGCGGGAGGGAACTCCTACGAGCAGTACTTC
TRBJ2-7 TRBV6-5 . . CASSRRSLAFYEQYF TGTGCCAGCAGTCGCCGCAGTTTAGCCTTCTACGAGCAGTACTTC
TRBJ2-7 TRBV7-9 . TRBD1 CASSSDRGYEQYF TGTGCCAGCAGCTCGGACAGGGGGTACGAGCAGTACTTC
TRBJ1-5 TRBV28 . . CASSLGRGALQPQHF TGTGCCAGCAGTTTGGGTCGGGGGGCCCTACAGCCCCAGCATTTT
TRBJ2-1 TRBV7-7 . . CASSLVNYGEQFF TGTGCTAGCAGCTTAGTTAATTACGGTGAGCAGTTCTTC
TRBJ1-1 TRBV7-9 . TRBD1 CASSRTGENTEAFF TGTGCCAGCAGCCGGACAGGGGAGAACACTGAAGCTTTCTTT
TRBJ2-1 TRBV11-3 . TRBD1 CASSTRDRGLPKQFF TGTGCCAGCAGCACCCGGGACAGGGGACTTCCTAAGCAGTTCTTC
TRBJ1-5 TRBV28 few . CASSFTPRGNQPQHF TGTGCCAGCAGTTTTACACCGCGGGGCAATCAGCCCCAGCATTTT
TRBJ2-7 TRBV7-9 once . CSSSLRDYEQYF TGTTCCAGCAGCCTGAGAGACTACGAGCAGTACTTC
TRBJ1-5 TRBV7-9 . TRBD1 CATTGGEGGNQPQHF TGTGCCACCACAGGGGGGGAGGGTGGCAATCAGCCCCAGCATTTT
TRBJ2-2 TRBV7-2 . . CASSPLIGSGELFF TGTGCCAGCAGCCCCTTAATAGGGAGCGGGGAGCTGTTTTTT